The clone carrying this TCR beta chain was observed a few times. The sample comes from a study of cytotoxic CD8 clonotypes in ibrutinib-treated CLL. Study information: Mean values per sample were around 250,000 productive templates and 93,000 or so productive rearrangements.

Depths of 1 in 200,000 to 1 in 1 million T cells were the sequencing target. Libraries were prepared by immunoSEQ multiplex PCR; TCRdb keeps only in-frame clonotypes and omits some of them. Altogether approximately 280,000 clones are present, 65% to 85% being singletons, with the ten largest covering about 5.8%. The input for sequencing was PBMCs, taken at disease progression, from a patient treated with ibrutinib. The clonotype comes from a human donor with chronic lymphocytic leukemia.

The CDR3, as DNA: TGCAGCGTTGATGACACTGAAGCTTTCTTT. Translated: CSVDDTEAFF. V gene TRBV29-1 combines with J gene TRBJ1-1, with D unclear. The length of the CDR3 is 10 residues. Germline V lookup: CDR1 SQVTM, CDR2 ANQGSEA. V lost 3 bases and J lost 3, with 2 bases in between.